This passage covers 4 T cell receptor beta chains from one sample sequenced in a study of cytomegalovirus exposure and HLA in healthy donors. Only in-frame clones appear in the TCRdb table, and some are missing; sequencing was by immunoSEQ multiplex PCR. Of approximately 140,000 clones in the sample, about 91% were seen once. Sequencing input: PBMCs. Source of these receptors: a woman between 18 and 30 years old in good health and CMV-seropositive.

The rearrangement joins TRBV7-9 to TRBJ1-2; 10 positions agree with TRBD1. There are 13 residues in the CDR3. CDR1 is SEHNR and CDR2 is FQNEAQ in the germline V gene (reference sequence). J gave up 7 bases and V 5 bases, and 4 bases lay outside the gene matches. The CDR3 spells CASSLGQGGGYTF. The CDR3 region has the DNA TGTGCCAGCAGCCTCGGACAGGGGGGTGGCTACACCTTC.

The chain couples TRBV5-1 to TRBJ2-3; 8 bases align to TRBD2. The trim removed 1 base at V and 0 bases at J, leaving 1 base unmatched. This CDR3 is 15 amino acids long. Looked up from germline, CDR1 is SGHRS and CDR2 is YFSETQ. CDR3 loop: CASSLTGGSTDTQYF. The CDR3, as DNA: TGCGCCAGCAGCTTGACGGGGGGGAGCACAGATACGCAGTATTTT.

CDR3 DNA sequence: TGTGCCTGGAGTACGGGGCAGGGGGTAGAGACCCAGTACTTC. Residues: CAWSTGQGVETQYF. The chain joins TRBV30 to TRBJ2-5, with 7 bases fitting TRBD1. CDR1 GTSNPN and CDR2 SVGIG come from the germline V gene (reference sequence). CDR3 length: 14 residues. V was pared by 2 bases and J by 4 bases, with 7 bases of the junction left unmatched.

This clone was counted a single time. The CDR3 nucleotides are TGTGCCACCCGCGGACAGGGTTACCCTGAAGCTTTCTTT. This gives the protein CATRGQGYPEAFF. V and J are TRBV19 and TRBJ1-1; TRBD1 agrees at 8 bases. J lost 6 bases, V lost 10 bases, and 10 bases had no gene match. The CDR3 loop spans 13 amino acids. Looked up from germline, CDR1 is LNHDA and CDR2 is SQIVND (reference sequence).